This T cell receptor (beta chain) was found in a study of shared clonotypes between healthy human individuals. Turning to the study itself: Used for every donor were three CD4 naive, three CD4 memory, two CD8 naive and one CD8 memory plate. General study findings and limits: The naive CD4 repertoires of a few donors were compared, and approximately 4.5% of clonotypes were shared. Generation probability values for non-shared clonotypes were lower than those for clonotypes shared by all four donors.

This clone was found once. Its antigen is not identified. In the naive CD8 group, cells lacked CD45RO and were positively selected for CCR7, so terminally differentiated effector memory CD45RA+ cells were left out. Profiled with immunoSEQ multiplex PCR; TCRdb holds only in-frame clones, not every one. The repertoire holds about 650,000 clones, with 95% to 96% as singletons. The sequence was collected from a woman in her 30s in good health. Sequencing was performed on naive CD8+ T cells sorted from blood.

The CDR3 reads CASSPRGGGYEQYF. The CDR3 region has the DNA TGTGCCAGCAGCCCCCGGGGAGGGGGCTACGAGCAGTACTTC. This chain connects TRBV9 to TRBJ2-7, with a tentative D call TRBD2 (7 bases). Trimming took off 4 bases at V and 3 bases at J, with 14 bases between the two ends. The CDR3 contains 14 residues. In germline, CDR1 is SGDLS, CDR2 YYNGEE.